The clone carrying this TCR beta chain turned up a few times. As yet, its antigen is unknown. The V gene's germline CDR1 is SNHLY and CDR2 FYNNEI. Deletions cut 6 bases from V and 1 base from J, with 9 bases between. The CDR3 runs 14 residues. This entry is derived from a study of identical twins. Findings and caveats of the study: Reduced insertions were recorded for abundant cord blood beta clonotypes, with no such pattern in memory repertoires. With monozygotic twins, out-of-frame TCR alpha sharing exceeded what models estimated.

One entry per CDR3 protein results from TCRdb running MiXCR on the 5' RACE reads. This table has a few hundred thousand distinct CDR3 sequences, 12% appearing once. This sample was also put to use in a study of yellow fever vaccine responses in identical twins. That source reports: Vaccine T cell responses of twins reportedly seemed partly convergent and partly personalized.

This chain uses TRBV2 with TRBJ2-2; perhaps TRBD2 as D (5 bases). The specimen sequenced was CD8+ T cells sorted from blood. This TCR was recovered from a woman aged 18-29 years in good health. In nucleotides, the CDR3 is TGTGCCAGCAGCGATGAGGGGAACACCGGGGAGCTGTTTTTT. This gives the protein CASSDEGNTGELFF.